This is a list of T cell receptor beta chains from one sample in a study of cytomegalovirus exposure and HLA in healthy donors. Profiled with immunoSEQ multiplex PCR; TCRdb holds only in-frame clones, not every one. Of about 130,000 clones in the sample, over 70% were seen once. The specimen was PBMCs. The receptors were sampled from a woman aged 45 to 65 in good health and CMV-seronegative. CDR3s include the opening cysteine and the closing phenylalanine or tryptophan. A D gene is named only where the DNA matches it firmly. Some rows have no size entry. The others give once, few or many, or a class for an expanded clone.

J: TRBJ1-4; D: .; V: TRBV30; size: .; length: 14; CDR3: CAWSVRKTNEKLFF; DNA: TGTGCCTGGAGTGTCAGGAAAACTAATGAAAAACTGTTTTTT
J: TRBJ2-3; D: .; V: TRBV29-1; size: .; length: 12; CDR3: CSILLSTDTQYF; DNA: TGCAGCATTCTGTTGTCCACAGATACGCAGTATTTT
J: TRBJ2-1; D: .; V: TRBV9; size: .; length: 15; CDR3: CASSGRGRKDNEQFF; DNA: TGTGCCAGCAGCGGGAGGGGGCGGAAAGACAATGAGCAGTTCTTC
J: TRBJ2-1; D: .; V: TRBV5-1; size: few; length: 13; CDR3: CASSLDRYNEQFF; DNA: TGCGCCAGCAGCTTGGACAGGTACAATGAGCAGTTCTTC
J: TRBJ1-2; D: .; V: TRBV15; size: few; length: 14; CDR3: CATSRGAVREIYTF; DNA: TGTGCCACCAGCAGAGGGGCGGTGCGGGAGATTTACACCTTC
J: TRBJ1-2; D: .; V: TRBV29-1; size: .; length: 10; CDR3: CSVEGDGYTF; DNA: TGCAGCGTTGAAGGAGATGGCTACACCTTC
J: TRBJ2-7; D: .; V: TRBV29-1; size: .; length: 13; CDR3: CSVEGVRRDEQYF; DNA: TGCAGCGTTGAAGGGGTCCGACGGGATGAGCAGTACTTC
J: TRBJ1-2; D: TRBD1; V: TRBV29-1; size: few; length: 14; CDR3: CSVTLFDRVGGYTF; DNA: TGCAGCGTGACCCTCTTCGACAGGGTGGGTGGCTACACCTTC
J: TRBJ2-1; D: TRBD2; V: TRBV4-3; size: .; length: 18; CDR3: CASSDLGLAGELYNEQFF; DNA: TGCGCCAGCAGCGACTTGGGACTAGCGGGAGAACTCTACAATGAGCAGTTCTTC
J: TRBJ2-2; D: TRBD1; V: TRBV6-4; size: .; length: 15; CDR3: CASSADRGKAGELFF; DNA: TGTGCCAGCAGTGCGGACAGGGGGAAGGCGGGGGAGCTGTTTTTT
J: TRBJ1-2; D: .; V: TRBV6-6; size: .; length: 11; CDR3: CASERNYGYTF; DNA: TGTGCCAGCGAGCGAAACTATGGCTACACCTTC
J: TRBJ2-3; D: TRBD2; V: TRBV28; size: .; length: 15; CDR3: CASTPSGRAGDTQYF; DNA: TGTGCCAGCACCCCGAGCGGGAGGGCCGGAGATACGCAGTATTTT
J: TRBJ1-2; D: TRBD1; V: TRBV4-3; size: few; length: 15; CDR3: CASSQSGQGAGGYTF; DNA: TGCGCCAGCAGCCAAAGCGGACAGGGGGCAGGAGGCTACACCTTC
J: TRBJ1-1; D: .; V: TRBV28; size: .; length: 14; CDR3: CANSRVPGGTEAFF; DNA: TGTGCCAACAGCCGAGTCCCGGGGGGGACTGAAGCTTTCTTT
J: TRBJ2-1; D: .; V: TRBV28; size: .; length: 14; CDR3: CATENLGEINEQFF; DNA: TGTGCCACCGAGAACCTTGGGGAGATTAATGAGCAGTTCTTC
J: TRBJ2-6; D: .; V: TRBV7-3; size: .; length: 15; CDR3: CASSRQVVGANVLTF; DNA: TGTGCCAGCAGCAGACAGGTTGTTGGAGCCAACGTCCTGACTTTC
J: TRBJ1-2; D: .; V: TRBV11-3; size: .; length: 16; CDR3: CASSLDFQGSDYGYTF; DNA: TGTGCCAGCAGCTTAGACTTCCAGGGAAGTGACTATGGCTACACCTTC
J: TRBJ1-4; D: .; V: TRBV6-5; size: .; length: 11; CDR3: CASSSGGTVFF; DNA: TGTGCCAGCAGTTCTGGGGGCACAGTGTTTTTT
J: TRBJ1-2; D: .; V: TRBV4-3; size: .; length: 15; CDR3: CASSQTTGSNYGYTF; DNA: TGCGCCAGCAGCCAAACAACCGGGTCAAACTATGGCTACACCTTC
J: TRBJ2-6; D: .; V: TRBV30; size: .; length: 15; CDR3: CAWSSGGGGANVLTF; DNA: TGTGCCTGGAGTTCAGGGGGAGGTGGGGCCAACGTCCTGACTTTC
J: TRBJ2-1; D: .; V: TRBV6-6; size: .; length: 11; CDR3: CASTIREEQFF; DNA: TGTGCCAGCACCATACGAGAAGAGCAGTTCTTC
J: TRBJ2-1; D: .; V: TRBV18; size: .; length: 15; CDR3: CASSLGQGSGNEQFF; DNA: TGTGCCAGCTCACTCGGCCAGGGGAGTGGCAATGAGCAGTTCTTC
J: TRBJ2-3; D: .; V: TRBV4-3; size: .; length: 16; CDR3: CASSHDRGGGTDTQYF; DNA: TGCGCCAGCAGCCACGACAGGGGAGGGGGCACAGATACGCAGTATTTT
J: TRBJ1-1; D: .; V: TRBV18; size: few; length: 14; CDR3: CASSPPTGPGAAFF; DNA: TGTGCCAGCTCACCTCCCACAGGGCCTGGTGCGGCTTTCTTT
J: TRBJ2-1; D: TRBD2; V: TRBV7-2; size: .; length: 14; CDR3: CASSSSGRNNEQFF; DNA: TGTGCCAGCAGCTCGAGCGGGAGGAACAATGAGCAGTTCTTC
J: TRBJ2-3; D: .; V: TRBV4-3; size: few; length: 14; CDR3: CASSQDPRTDTQYF; DNA: TGCGCCAGCAGCCAAGATCCTAGAACAGATACGCAGTATTTT
J: TRBJ2-6; D: .; V: TRBV6-6; size: .; length: 16; CDR3: CASSYETRNKANVLTF; DNA: TGTGCCAGCAGTTACGAGACTAGGAATAAGGCCAACGTCCTGACTTTC
J: TRBJ1-2; D: TRBD1; V: TRBV6-1; size: .; length: 14; CDR3: CATSSRDRDGGYTF; DNA: TGTGCCACCTCGTCCCGGGACAGGGATGGCGGCTACACCTTC
J: TRBJ1-6; D: .; V: TRBV28; size: .; length: 14; CDR3: CASTLGGNNSPLHF; DNA: TGTGCCAGCACTTTAGGGGGGAATAATTCACCCCTCCACTTT